Listed here is a single T cell receptor beta chain. This entry is derived from a study of OX40 agonist ivuxolimab in advanced cancers. This table comes from immunoSEQ multiplex PCR, and its TCRdb copy is limited to in-frame clones, with some not included. The repertoire has about 21,000 clones, around 90% of them found once; the top ten carry over 8.5%. This CDR3 is built from 15 residues. Germline CDR1 reads MNHEY; CDR2 reads SMNVEV (reference sequence). The J gene is TRBJ2-5, the V gene TRBV27; possibly TRBD2 for D (5 bases). The J call may be mistaken, given a closer DNA end match to TRBJ2-7. The sequence was collected from an adult with an advanced solid tumor such as melanoma, head and neck, liver or kidney cancer. The material sequenced was CD4+ or CD8+ T cells sorted from blood, taken in a trial of the OX40 agonist ivuxolimab. The CDR3 DNA is TGTGCCAGCACCCCTTCCCCCGGCGGACTGGTCGAGCAGTACTTC. It yields the protein CASTPSPGGLVEQYF.